The sequence of this T cell receptor (beta chain) was determined in a study of CD8 T cells in ankylosing spondylitis. V was cut by 2 bases and J by 8 bases, with 16 bases left in between. Germline V CDR1 and CDR2: MNHEY, SVGEGT. The CDR3 runs to 15 residues. Generation of TCR beta libraries employed quantitative 5'-RACE incorporating molecular barcodes. From the 5' RACE reads, TCRdb called clonotypes with MiXCR, one entry per CDR3 protein. Altogether a few hundred thousand distinct CDR3 sequences are present, around 24% being singletons, with the ten largest covering less than 20%. Study-level findings and limits: Disease-associated clonotypes exhibited CD8+ identity and were relatively infrequent in peripheral blood. Some of these motif variants have turned up before, in reports on reactive arthritis synovial fluid and blood. Enrichment of disease-linked clones was reportedly significant in matched ankylosing spondylitis synovial fluid. Typical of ankylosing spondylitis blood, it appeared, was a TCR beta motif of eight highly homologous variants.

Turning to this clonotype: The antigen remains unidentified.

Sequencing was performed on blood, either unsorted or a sorted T cell fraction (not recorded which). This sequence originates from a male donor with ankylosing spondylitis. This rearrangement joins TRBV6-2 or TRBV6-3 to TRBJ2-1; possibly TRBD1 for D (6 bases). As DNA, the CDR3 is TGTGCCAGCAGTTACGGGGGACACAGATCGGATGAGCAGTTCTTC. It translates to CASSYGGHRSDEQFF.